Below, 18 T cell receptor beta chains from the same sample are listed, as sequenced in a study of T cell repertoires in cytomegalovirus infection. TCRdb used MiXCR to reprocess the reads, holding one entry per CDR3 protein. The sample has 830,000 or so distinct CDR3 sequences, approximately 29% seen once; the top ten hold around 11%. The antigens of these receptors remain unknown. Sequenced here: cultured CD8+ T cells from PBMCs, sampled from culture after CMV antigen stimulation. The receptor source for this set is a human donor in good health (CMV status not recorded). Some clones in this sample may be carry-over from other donors' samples.

This chain links TRBV19 with TRBJ2-1, with a weak D call TRBD1 (7 bases). Germline lookup yields CDR1 LNHDA and CDR2 SQIVND (reference sequence). This CDR3 has 16 residues. The V gene lost 11 bases and the J gene lost 8 bases, with 28 bases spanning the gap. The chain's CDR3 is CASRSIQGGTQDEQFF. Here the CDR3 DNA reads TGTGCCTCTCGATCGATCCAGGGGGGAACGCAGGATGAGCAGTTCTTC. The full variable domain, with the rest looked up from reference TRBV19 and TRBJ2-1, is DGGITQSPKYLFRKEGQNVTLSCEQNLNHDAMYWYRQDPGQGLRLIYYSQIVNDFQKGDIAEGYSVSREKKESFPLTVTSAQKNPTAFYLCASRSIQGGTQDEQFFGPGTRLTVL.

This clonotype was found a few times. The CDR3 region is CASRGDRLGYEQYV. The CDR3 nucleotides are TGTGCCAGCAGGGGGGACAGGCTCGGCTACGAGCAGTACGTC. This rearrangement joins TRBV2 to TRBJ2-7; TRBD1 matches at 8 bases. The V gene end was trimmed by 6 bases and the J gene end by 3 bases; junction bases not matched to a gene: 7. CDR3 length: 14 residues. The germline gives CDR1 SNHLY, CDR2 FYNNEI.

The table lists this clonotype with a few counts. This chain joins TRBV6-6 and TRBJ1-1; 10 bases match TRBD1. The V gene's germline CDR1 is MNHNY and CDR2 SVGAGI (reference sequence). The CDR3 loop spans 14 amino acids. V lost 10 bases to trimming and J lost 2 bases; unmatched junction nucleotides: 7. CDR3 amino acids: CATRDRGVNTEAFF. The CDR3 DNA reads as TGTGCCACCCGGGACAGGGGTGTTAACACTGAAGCTTTCTTT.

The chain links TRBV2 to TRBJ2-3; the D is unclear. Trimming pared 10 bases from V and 2 bases from J, leaving 19 bases between. Germline V gene sequence: CDR1 SNHLY, CDR2 FYNNEI. CDR3 length: 15 amino acids. CDR3 amino acids: CAITDGQSYTDTQYF. The CDR3 bases are TGTGCCATCACGGACGGGCAGTCCTACACAGATACGCAGTATTTT.

The chain uses TRBV7-8 and TRBJ1-5; D unclear. Germline V gives CDR1 SGHVS, CDR2 FQNEAQ. The CDR3 is 14 amino acids. V was trimmed by 0 bases and J by 7 bases, leaving 10 bases between them. Here the CDR3 reads CASSLAGLSQPQHF. Here the CDR3 DNA reads TGTGCCAGCAGCTTAGCAGGGCTGAGCCAGCCCCAGCATTTT.

Only a few counts were recorded for this clonotype. V gene TRBV7-9 combines with J gene TRBJ2-1; no reliable D call. Germline CDR1 and CDR2: SEHNR and FQNEAQ (reference sequence). V lost 2 bases to trimming and J lost 5 bases, with 19 bases between them. This CDR3 comprises 17 residues. CDR3 DNA: TGTGCCAGCAGCTTAACTTCCCGACATCTTTGGCACAATGAGCAGTTCTTC. This sequence encodes CASSLTSRHLWHNEQFF.

The CDR3 DNA follows: TGTTCGGGAAGGGAGACAGGCTCCCATCGGGGGGGTCCTGAAGCTTTCTTT. Translated, it gives CSGRETGSHRGGPEAFF. The chain uses TRBV6-9 and TRBJ1-1; TRBD1 might be the D (6 bases). CDR1 and CDR2 from the germline V gene are MNHGY and SVAAGI. This CDR3 has 17 residues.

There are a few counts of this clonotype. CDR3: CASSLSPGTGSYGYTF. For the CDR3, the DNA is TGTGCCAGCAGTTTATCTCCCGGGACAGGGTCGTATGGCTACACCTTC. The V and J genes are TRBV6-5 and TRBJ1-2, with 9 bases that match TRBD1. CDR1 is MNHEY, CDR2 SVGAGI, per germline. This CDR3 contains 16 residues. The J segment lost 5 bases and the V segment lost 4 bases, leaving 11 bases of the junction unmatched.

This chain joins TRBV5-6 and TRBJ1-6; 10 bases fit TRBD1. Losses at the gene ends were 3 bases for V and 2 bases for J; bases not matched to a gene: 11. Germline-derived CDR1 and CDR2 are SGHDT and YYEEEE. The CDR3 has 19 residues. CDR3 residues: CASSWTGGQGPTYNSPLHF. The DNA of the CDR3 is TGTGCCAGCAGCTGGACAGGGGGACAGGGGCCAACCTATAATTCACCCCTCCACTTT. Complete variable domain (other parts from reference TRBV5-6 and TRBJ1-6): DAGVTQSPTHLIKTRGQQVTLRCSPKSGHDTVSWYQQALGQGPQFIFQYYEEEERQRGNFPDRFSGHQFPNYSSELNVNALLLGDSALYLCASSWTGGQGPTYNSPLHFGNGTRLTVT.

This clonotype occurred a few times. The CDR3 loop reads CASSYSISISDSPPGELFF. The CDR3 DNA sequence: TGTGCCAGCAGTTACTCGATCAGTATAAGTGACAGCCCTCCGGGAGAGCTGTTTTTT. The chain employs TRBV6-5 and TRBJ2-2, with D tentatively TRBD1 or TRBD2 (5 bases each). The CDR3 covers 19 residues. The germline V and J ends were trimmed by 0 bases and 11 bases, with 28 bases remaining between them. Per germline, CDR1 MNHEY and CDR2 SVGAGI.

This chain uses TRBV7-9 with TRBJ2-7, with D possibly TRBD2 on 7 matching bases. With 5 bases removed from V and 2 bases from J, the gap between germline ends came to 16 bases. There are 15 residues in the CDR3. Germline V gene sequence: CDR1 SEHNR, CDR2 FQNEAQ (reference sequence). The CDR3 protein is CASSLRGGRPYEQYF. CDR3 in DNA: TGTGCCAGCAGCCTTAGGGGGGGGAGGCCCTACGAGCAGTACTTC.

This clonotype came up many times. The rearrangement links TRBV7-2 to TRBJ2-1, with D possibly TRBD1 on 6 matching bases. There are 15 residues in the CDR3. Trimming cost V 2 bases and J 7 bases, with 15 bases left between them. The germline V gene has CDR1 SGHTA and CDR2 FQGNSA. The CDR3 loop reads CASSLFPRGGNEQFF. In DNA, the CDR3 is TGTGCCAGCAGCTTATTCCCCAGGGGCGGGAATGAGCAGTTCTTC.

The gene calls are TRBV6-1 and TRBJ2-1; 7 bases are a match to TRBD2. Germline lookup yields CDR1 MNHNS and CDR2 SASEGT. The CDR3 contains 14 residues. The ends lost 0 bases at V and 8 bases at J; junction bases unmatched: 4. CDR3 in DNA: TGTGCCAGCAGTGAAGCGATTAGCGGGTATGAGCAGTTCTTC. It encodes CASSEAISGYEQFF.

This clonotype was found many times. The chain has TRBV7-6 and TRBJ2-1, with TRBD1 identical over 10 bases. V gave up 5 bases and J gave up 9 bases; unmatched junction bases: 1. Germline assignment: CDR1 SGHVS and CDR2 FNYEAQ. This CDR3 contains 12 residues. DNA for the CDR3: TGTGCCAGCAGCCGACAGGGGGCTGAGCAGTTCTTC. Amino acids: CASSRQGAEQFF.

The gene calls are TRBV4-2 and TRBJ2-1; a possible D gene is TRBD2 (6 bases). CDR3 size: 18 residues. From germline, CDR1 is LGHNA and CDR2 YNFKEQ. Trimming took 0 bases from V and 5 from J, leaving 20 bases between them. CDR3 loop: CASSQDPKDYLSDNEQFF. The CDR3 DNA is TGTGCCAGCAGCCAAGACCCCAAGGACTACCTCTCGGACAATGAGCAGTTCTTC.

This clonotype was counted a few times. Here the CDR3 DNA reads TGTGCCAGCAGTTCGCCCGGGACAACGTCGTCCTACGAGCAGTACTTC. This sequence encodes CASSSPGTTSSYEQYF. J is TRBJ2-7 and V is TRBV12-3 or TRBV12-4; D might be TRBD1 (6 bases). The CDR3 runs 16 residues. The ends were cut back, 4 bases at V and 1 base at J, with 17 bases in the middle.

V gene TRBV6-1 combines with J gene TRBJ1-5; D call uncertain. The ends were cut back, 2 bases at V and 1 base at J, with 15 bases in the middle. Germline V CDR1 and CDR2: MNHNS, SASEGT. The CDR3 loop spans 17 amino acids. The CDR3 nucleotides are TGTGCCAGCAGTGAATGGCCGCCCCCGACGAGCAATCAGCCCCAGCATTTT. Protein product: CASSEWPPPTSNQPQHF.

The chain recombines TRBV19 with TRBJ1-5, with 9 bases aligning to TRBD1. The CDR3 totals 14 residues. The ends lost 4 bases at V and 6 bases at J; junction bases unmatched: 4. Germline values: CDR1 LNHDA, CDR2 SQIVND (reference sequence). This CDR3 reads CASSNSDRGQPQHF. The CDR3 DNA sequence: TGTGCCAGTAGTAACTCGGACAGGGGTCAGCCCCAGCATTTT.